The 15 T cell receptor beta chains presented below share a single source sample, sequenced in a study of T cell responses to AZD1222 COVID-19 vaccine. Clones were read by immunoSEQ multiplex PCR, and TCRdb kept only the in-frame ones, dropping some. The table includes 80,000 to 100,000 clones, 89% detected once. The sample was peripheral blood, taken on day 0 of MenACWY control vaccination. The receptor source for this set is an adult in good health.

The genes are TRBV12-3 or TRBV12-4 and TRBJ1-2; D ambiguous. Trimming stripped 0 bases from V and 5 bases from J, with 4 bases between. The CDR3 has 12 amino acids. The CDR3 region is CASSLAGYGYTF. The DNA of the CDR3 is TGTGCCAGCAGTTTAGCTGGGTATGGCTACACCTTC.

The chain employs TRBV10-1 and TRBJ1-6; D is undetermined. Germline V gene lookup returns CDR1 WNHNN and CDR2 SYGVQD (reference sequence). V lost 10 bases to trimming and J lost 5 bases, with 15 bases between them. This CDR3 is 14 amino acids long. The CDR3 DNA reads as TGCGCCATCAAAAAAGCTCCCAATAATTCACCCCTCCACTTT. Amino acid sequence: CAIKKAPNNSPLHF.

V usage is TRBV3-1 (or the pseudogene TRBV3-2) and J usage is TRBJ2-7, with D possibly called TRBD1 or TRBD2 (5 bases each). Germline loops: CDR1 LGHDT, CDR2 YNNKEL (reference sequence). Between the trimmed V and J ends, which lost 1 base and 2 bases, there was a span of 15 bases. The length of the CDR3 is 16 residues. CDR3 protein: CASSQAGGTGTYEQYF. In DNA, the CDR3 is TGTGCCAGCAGCCAAGCGGGTGGGACGGGAACCTACGAGCAGTACTTC.

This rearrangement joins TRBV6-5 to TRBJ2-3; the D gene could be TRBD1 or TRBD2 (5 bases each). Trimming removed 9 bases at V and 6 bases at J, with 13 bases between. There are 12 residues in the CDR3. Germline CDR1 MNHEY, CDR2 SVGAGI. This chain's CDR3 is CASGDRADTQYF. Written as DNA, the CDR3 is TGTGCCAGTGGGGACCGGGCCGATACGCAGTATTTT.

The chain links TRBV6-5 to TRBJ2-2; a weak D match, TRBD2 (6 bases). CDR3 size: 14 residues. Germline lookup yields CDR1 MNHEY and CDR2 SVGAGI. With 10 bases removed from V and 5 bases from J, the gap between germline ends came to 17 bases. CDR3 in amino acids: CATIPPGGTGELFF. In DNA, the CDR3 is TGTGCCACCATCCCGCCCGGGGGTACCGGGGAGCTGTTTTTT.

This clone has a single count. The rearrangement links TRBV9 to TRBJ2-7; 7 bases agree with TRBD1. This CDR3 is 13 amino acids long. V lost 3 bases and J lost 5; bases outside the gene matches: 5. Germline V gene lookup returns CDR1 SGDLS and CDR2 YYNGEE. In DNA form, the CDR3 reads TGTGCCAGCAGCGCCGGACAGGTCGACGAGCAGTACTTC. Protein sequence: CASSAGQVDEQYF.

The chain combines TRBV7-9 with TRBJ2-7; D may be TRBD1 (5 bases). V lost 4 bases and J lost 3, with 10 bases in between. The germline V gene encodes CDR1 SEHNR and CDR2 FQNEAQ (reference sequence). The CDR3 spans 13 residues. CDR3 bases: TGTGCCAGCAGCTACCGGACAAGCTACGAGCAGTACTTC. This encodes CASSYRTSYEQYF.

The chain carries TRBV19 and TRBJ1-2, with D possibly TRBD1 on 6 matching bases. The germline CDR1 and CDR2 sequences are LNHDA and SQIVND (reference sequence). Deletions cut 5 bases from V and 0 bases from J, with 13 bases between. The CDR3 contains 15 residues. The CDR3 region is CASSPGGRSNYGYTF. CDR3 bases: TGTGCCAGTAGTCCCGGGGGCAGATCTAACTATGGCTACACCTTC.

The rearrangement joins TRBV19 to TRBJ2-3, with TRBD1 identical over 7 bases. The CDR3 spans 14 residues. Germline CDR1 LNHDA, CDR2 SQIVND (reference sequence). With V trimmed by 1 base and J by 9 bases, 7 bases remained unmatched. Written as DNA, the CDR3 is TGTGCCAGTAGTATAGGATCACAGGGGCCGACGCAGTATTTT. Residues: CASSIGSQGPTQYF.

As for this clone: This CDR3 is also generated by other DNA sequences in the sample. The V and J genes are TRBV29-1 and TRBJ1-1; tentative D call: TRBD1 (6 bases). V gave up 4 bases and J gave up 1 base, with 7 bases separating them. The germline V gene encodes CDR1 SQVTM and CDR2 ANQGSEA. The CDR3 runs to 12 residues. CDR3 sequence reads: CSVGGGNTEAFF. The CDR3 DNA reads TGCAGCGTTGGAGGGGGGAACACTGAAGCTTTCTTT.

CDR3 region: CASSQIRTVEGKLFF. The CDR3 DNA is TGCGCCAGCAGCCAGATAAGGACGGTAGAGGGAAAACTGTTTTTT. This chain links TRBV4-1 with TRBJ1-4; no reliable D call. V gave up 3 bases and J gave up 10 bases, with 18 bases separating them. CDR3 length equals 15 residues. The germline gives CDR1 MGHRA, CDR2 YSYEKL.

CDR3 DNA: TGTGCCAGCAGCGTAATTAGCGGGGGGATGTCTAATGAGCAGTTCTTC. It specifies CASSVISGGMSNEQFF. The chain employs TRBV9 and TRBJ2-1, with 10 bases aligning to TRBD2. CDR1 and CDR2 (germline): SGDLS, YYNGEE. The CDR3 runs 16 residues. V shed 1 base and J 7 bases; nucleotides not matched to a gene: 8.

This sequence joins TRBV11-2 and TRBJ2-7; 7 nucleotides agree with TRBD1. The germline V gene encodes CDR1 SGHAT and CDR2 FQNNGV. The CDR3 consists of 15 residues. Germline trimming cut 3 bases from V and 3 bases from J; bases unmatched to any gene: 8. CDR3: CASSFNRDSLYEQYF. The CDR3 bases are TGTGCCAGCAGCTTTAACCGGGACAGCCTCTACGAGCAGTACTTC.

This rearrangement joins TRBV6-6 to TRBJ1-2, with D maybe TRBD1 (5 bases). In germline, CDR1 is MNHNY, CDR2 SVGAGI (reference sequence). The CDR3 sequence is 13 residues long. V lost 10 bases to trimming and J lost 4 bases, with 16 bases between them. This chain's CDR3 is CATGQGRAYGYTF. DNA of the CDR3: TGTGCCACGGGGCAGGGCAGGGCCTATGGCTACACCTTC.

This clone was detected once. The DNA of the CDR3 is TGCGCCAGCAGCCAAGATAGGGCAGTTATCTATGGCTACACCTTC. This translates into CASSQDRAVIYGYTF. This chain joins TRBV4-3 and TRBJ1-2; D gene uncertain. In germline, CDR1 is LGHNA, CDR2 YSLEER. The CDR3 covers 15 residues. Trimming shortened V by 0 bases and J by 4 bases, and 12 bases separated the two germline ends.